The entry below gives a single TCR beta chain sequence along with its context. This clonotype was seen at least ten times. Its binding antigen is unknown. Per-base quality was not reported, and no clone a single base away is much larger than it. This specimen belongs to a study of regulatory T cells in long-lasting Graves disease (dated by TCRdb to the early 2020s). About the investigation overall: Newly diagnosed Graves' disease patients had taken antithyroid drugs for less than 3 months. Persistent Graves' disease patients were compared with newly diagnosed Graves' disease patients by peripheral blood TCR sequencing and RNA sequencing. The study took place in China and was registered as a clinical trial. TCR sequencing covered 13 persistent and around 20 newly diagnosed Graves' disease patients, some 35 samples in total.

Overall study results and their limits: Sequencing and analysis were restricted to the TCR beta chain. As a limitation, the authors acknowledged that the small sample size may reduce accuracy. Lower TCR Shannon entropy and fewer highly expanded clones were observed in persistent Graves' disease patients than in newly diagnosed patients, which suggested clonal expansion. Persistent patients shared more public clonotypes among themselves (around 3,000) than newly diagnosed patients did (over 900). Persistent disease showed preferential use of TRBV28, TRBJ1-2 and TRBJ2-5, whereas newly diagnosed disease favored TRBV20-1 and TRBJ2-1. Only peripheral blood was studied, because thyroid tissue, the primary lesion, was inaccessible.

V has 8 bases trimmed and J has 15 bases trimmed; junction bases matching no gene number 16. CDR1 is given as MNHEY and CDR2 as SMNVEV, both from the germline V gene (reference sequence). Including cysteine and phenylalanine, the CDR3 has 14 amino acids. CDR3 DNA is the only sequence kept; it has 42 bases, read in frame from the first base. Explained via the paper, the time point label denotes: newly diagnosed GD, antithyroid drugs for less than 3 months. RNA was extracted from PBMCs in TRIzol for both TCR sequencing and RNA sequencing. Graves' disease was diagnosed according to American Thyroid Association guidelines. The patients came from an endocrinology department in Xi'an, China. Each patient gave 9 to 10 milliliters of peripheral blood, collected in an EDTA anticoagulant tube. Ficoll Paque Plus density gradient separation was used to isolate PBMCs, and no additional T cell sorting was done. An Agilent 2100 Bioanalyzer and agarose gel were used to check RNA quality, while a NanoDrop 2000 measured RNA concentration.

Library preparation used multiplex PCR. Reads for this sample came from an Illumina HiSeq 4000. TCR beta libraries were built with iRepertoire HTBI primers and Arm-PCR amplification of CDR3 regions. Before sequencing, the PCR products went through gel purification. The original pipeline was this. A total of under 80 TRBV and under 15 TRBJ segments were identified across samples and were used for gene usage analysis of CDR3 amino acid clonotypes. Filtered high-quality paired reads were merged into contigs using COPE and FqMerger. BLAST was used to align contigs to IMGT TRBV, TRBD and TRBJ reference genes, with CDR3 defined following IMGT. Clonotypes above 0.1% frequency were classified as highly expanded clones. Shannon entropy served as the measure of repertoire diversity, while the Gini coefficient captured V-J evenness. A clonotype found in more than one individual was treated as public. TCRdb reanalyzed the raw reads on its own, using fastp at Q25 for trimming and MiXCR for clone calling, and kept in-frame beta chains. For every CDR3 protein sequence, its rows merge into one entry that carries the most common genes and DNA. The V and J calls and clone size are TCRdb's, not the authors'. This sample is represented by about 400,000 distinct CDR3 sequences; approximately 16% of them were singletons. The ten largest clones take up over 7% of the sample.

The same sample was also studied in work on T cells in Graves' hyperthyroidism and ophthalmopathy. In that second paper, the authors write: A patient counted as having stable Graves' hyperthyroidism if no progression to ophthalmopathy occurred over 18 months of follow-up. Hyperthyroidism patients were aged 18 to 65 years and newly diagnosed, with disease duration of less than 2 months. Exclusion was applied to patients with uncontrolled infections, other autoimmune diseases, pregnancy or lactation. Clinical symptoms, serum thyroxine and TRAb, thyroid ultrasound, and orbital computed tomography formed the basis for the diagnoses. A first-round RT-PCR of the TCR CDR3 used the HTBI primer set with the Qiagen OneStep RT-PCR kit. Most expanded thyroid clonotypes (frequency above 0.001) were also found in blood, which suggests that blood repertoires may mirror thyroid immune responses. A model built on a 13 V-J signature distinguished ophthalmopathy from stable hyperthyroidism, reaching 87.88% sensitivity and 81.08% specificity in cross-validation and 80%/75% in testing. During validation, the model predicted progression to ophthalmopathy a median of approximately 6 months ahead of onset, with just under 71% sensitivity and roughly 75% specificity. A discovery cohort of 95 to 100 patients, 43 with Graves' ophthalmopathy and more than 55 with stable Graves' hyperthyroidism, was used to find distinguishing TCR V-J signatures. Prospective prediction of ophthalmopathy was tested in an independent validation cohort consisting of some 18 hyperthyroidism patients and 15 or so patients who later progressed to ophthalmopathy. For training and testing, the roughly 93 patients in the discovery cohort were randomly divided in a 7:3 ratio. Thyroid tissue and blood T-cell repertoires from more than five Graves' hyperthyroidism patients were also compared in the study. Following sampling, methimazole starting at 30 mg daily was given to hyperthyroidism patients, and high-dose intravenous methylprednisolone was given to ophthalmopathy patients. The libraries were constructed in a second round of multiplex PCR and then size-selected and purified. Libraries were sequenced paired-end with 100 bp reads on an Illumina HiSeq2000. Raw data were processed with SOAPnuke, discarding reads with adapters, uncalled bases, mean Phred below 15, or no exact constant-primer or identifier match. High-quality paired reads were merged using COPE v1.2.5, and each unique nucleotide sequence was defined as a clonotype. Clonotypes were aligned to IMGT TRBV, TRBD and TRBJ reference segments using MiTCR v1.1. The analysis was restricted to V-J combinations with a frequency above 0.0001, which together covered 99.2% of the repertoires. The TCS score was defined as F50 (clonal expansion) divided by E x V (chaos), with BLOSUM62-based TCRdist calculated between CDR3 peptides within each V-J. Welch's t-statistics and random forest reduced around 510 V-J features to fewer than 15, which were used in a naive Bayes classifier (R e1071). No statistical method was used to fix the sample size in advance, and group allocation was not hidden from the investigators. The paper reports TCR Vbeta CDR3 sequencing of approximately 140 peripheral blood samples: around 45 ophthalmopathy, about 75 hyperthyroidism and about 17 progressor patients.

The clonotype originates from a woman in her 40s with Graves disease. Donor details come from another sample of the same person, matched by shared clones. The sequence links TRBV27 to TRBJ1-6; TRBD1 aligns with 7 central bases. Sequenced material: peripheral blood mononuclear cells (PBMCs), taken at new diagnosis, from a patient treated with antithyroid drugs. Read as DNA, the sequence is TGTGCCAGCGGCAGGGGGATGTACGACCTCCTCCTCCACTTT. Its protein product is CASGRGMYDLLLHF.